This TCR beta chain was captured by sequencing in a study of somatic mutations in cytotoxic T cells in rheumatoid arthritis. On the study more broadly: Each patient's diagnosis was followed right away by a blood draw (approximately 27 ml EDTA), before any treatment. Using a FACSAria II or Sony SH800, a portion of the V beta antibody-stained T-cell populations were flow-sorted at nearly 100% purity, and among those populations were V beta1+ cells that were then sequenced for TCRB.

About this clone itself: Its antigen is not identified.

TCRdb's copy holds only in-frame clones and misses some; the assay was immunoSEQ multiplex PCR. The sample consists of about 23,000 clones, about four fifths of them appearing once. Once isolated by positive magnetic bead selection, the CD4+ and CD8+ cells had their purity checked by flow cytometry. Findings and limits, study-wide: Rheumatoid arthritis patients, but not healthy controls, exhibited increasing CD8+ clonality with age.

From germline, CDR1 is SGHRS and CDR2 YFSETQ. V dropped 0 bases and J dropped 2 bases, with 7 bases sitting between them. The CDR3 runs to 14 residues. The rearrangement joins TRBV5-1 to TRBJ2-3; unclear D gene. This sequence was found in an adult with rheumatoid arthritis. Sequencing was done on a sample of CD8+ T cells sorted from blood. The DNA of the CDR3 is TGCGCCAGCAGCTTGGCGTCAGTCACAGATACGCAGTATTTT. This gives the protein CASSLASVTDTQYF.